This T cell receptor beta chain was retrieved from a study of cytomegalovirus exposure and HLA in healthy donors. This CDR3 has 18 amino acids. CDR1 and CDR2 from the germline V gene are SGHRS and YFSETQ. Trimming took off 4 bases at V and 0 bases at J, with 20 bases between the two ends. Profiling relied on immunoSEQ multiplex PCR, and the TCRdb table lists in-frame clones only, not all of them. In the table there are about 250,000 clones, less than 90% of which are singletons. This clonotype was sampled from a young man in good health and CMV-seropositive. Input material: PBMCs. This chain uses TRBV5-1 with TRBJ2-1; no firm D call. The DNA of the CDR3 is TGCGCCAGCAGCCCAATGTCGGCAGCGTCTAGCTCCTACAATGAGCAGTTCTTC. This sequence encodes CASSPMSAASSSYNEQFF.